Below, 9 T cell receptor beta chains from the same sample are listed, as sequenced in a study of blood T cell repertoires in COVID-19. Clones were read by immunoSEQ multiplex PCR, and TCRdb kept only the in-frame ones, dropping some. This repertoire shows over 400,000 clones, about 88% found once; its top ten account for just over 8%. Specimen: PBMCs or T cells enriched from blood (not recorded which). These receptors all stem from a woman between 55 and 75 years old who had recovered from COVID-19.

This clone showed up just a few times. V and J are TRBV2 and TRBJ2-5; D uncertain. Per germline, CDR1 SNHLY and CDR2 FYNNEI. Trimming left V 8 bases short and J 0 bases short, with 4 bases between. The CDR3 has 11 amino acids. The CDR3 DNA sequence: TGTGCCAGCGAGTACCAAGAGACCCAGTACTTC. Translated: CASEYQETQYF.

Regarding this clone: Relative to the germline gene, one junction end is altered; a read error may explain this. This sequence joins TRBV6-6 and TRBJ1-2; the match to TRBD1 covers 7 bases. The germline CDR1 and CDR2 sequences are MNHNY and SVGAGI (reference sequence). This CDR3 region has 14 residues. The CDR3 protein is CANSSGGANYGYTF. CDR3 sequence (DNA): TGTGCCAACAGTTCAGGGGGAGCTAACTATGGCTACACCTTC.

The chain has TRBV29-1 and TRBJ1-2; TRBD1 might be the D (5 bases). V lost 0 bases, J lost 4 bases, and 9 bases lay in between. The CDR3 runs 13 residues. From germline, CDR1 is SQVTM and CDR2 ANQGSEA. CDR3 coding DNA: TGCAGCGTTGAAGATGGCGGGGGCTATGGCTACACCTTC. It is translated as CSVEDGGGYGYTF.

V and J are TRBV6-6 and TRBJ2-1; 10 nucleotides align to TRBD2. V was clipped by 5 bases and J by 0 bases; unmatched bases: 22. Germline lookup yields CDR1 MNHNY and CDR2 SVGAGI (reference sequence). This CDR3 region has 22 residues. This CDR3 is CASSPSLQRLAGRPSSYNEQFF. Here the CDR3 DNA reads TGTGCCAGCAGTCCCTCACTCCAAAGACTAGCGGGTAGACCCAGCTCCTACAATGAGCAGTTCTTC.

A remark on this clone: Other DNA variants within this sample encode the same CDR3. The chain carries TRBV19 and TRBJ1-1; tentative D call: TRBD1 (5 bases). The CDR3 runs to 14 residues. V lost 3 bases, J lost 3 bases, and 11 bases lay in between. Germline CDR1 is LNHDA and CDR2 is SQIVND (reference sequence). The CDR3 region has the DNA TGTGCCAGTAGTATGGGGCAGGGCTACACTGAAGCTTTCTTT. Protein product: CASSMGQGYTEAFF. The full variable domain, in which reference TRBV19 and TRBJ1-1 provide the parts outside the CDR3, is DGGITQSPKYLFRKEGQNVTLSCEQNLNHDAMYWYRQDPGQGLRLIYYSQIVNDFQKGDIAEGYSVSREKKESFPLTVTSAQKNPTAFYLCASSMGQGYTEAFFGQGTRLTVV.

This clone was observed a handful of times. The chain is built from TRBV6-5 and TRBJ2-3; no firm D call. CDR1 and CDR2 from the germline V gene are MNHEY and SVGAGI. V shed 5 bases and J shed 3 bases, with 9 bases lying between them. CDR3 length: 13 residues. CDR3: CASSHGKTDTQYF. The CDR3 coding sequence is TGTGCCAGCAGTCACGGTAAAACAGATACGCAGTATTTT.

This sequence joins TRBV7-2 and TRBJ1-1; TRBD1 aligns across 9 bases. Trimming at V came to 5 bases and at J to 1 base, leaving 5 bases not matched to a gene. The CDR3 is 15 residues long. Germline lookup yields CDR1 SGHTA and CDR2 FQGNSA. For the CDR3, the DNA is TGTGCCAGCAGCCTACAGGGGGCGGCGAACACTGAAGCTTTCTTT. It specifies CASSLQGAANTEAFF. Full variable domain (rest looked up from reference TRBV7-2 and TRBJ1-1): GAGVSQSPSNKVTEKGKDVELRCDPISGHTALYWYRQSLGQGLEFLIYFQGNSAPDKSGLPSDRFSAERTGGSVSTLTIQRTQQEDSAVYLCASSLQGAANTEAFFGQGTRLTVV.

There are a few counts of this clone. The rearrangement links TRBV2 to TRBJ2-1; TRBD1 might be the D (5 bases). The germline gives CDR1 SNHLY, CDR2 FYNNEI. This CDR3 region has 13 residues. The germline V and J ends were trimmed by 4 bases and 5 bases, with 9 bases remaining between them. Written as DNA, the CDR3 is TGTGCCAGCAGTGGACAGACCAACAATGAGCAGTTCTTC. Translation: CASSGQTNNEQFF.

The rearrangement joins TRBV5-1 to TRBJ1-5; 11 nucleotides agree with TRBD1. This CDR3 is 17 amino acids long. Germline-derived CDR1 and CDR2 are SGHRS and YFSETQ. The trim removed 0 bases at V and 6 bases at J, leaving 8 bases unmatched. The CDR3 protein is CASSLGTGTGGSQPQHF. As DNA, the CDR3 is TGCGCCAGCAGCTTGGGCACCGGGACAGGGGGTTCTCAGCCCCAGCATTTT.